Following are 20 T cell receptor beta chains from one sample sequenced in a study of blood T cell repertoires in COVID-19. Generated by immunoSEQ multiplex PCR, the TCRdb table keeps only in-frame clones and is missing some. The profile shows 180,000 or so clones, 80% to 90% of them singletons. The sequencing input was peripheral blood. The receptors stem from a woman aged 40 to 50 with COVID-19, enrolled during active disease.

V and J are TRBV2 and TRBJ2-7; no clear D. The germline V gene encodes CDR1 SNHLY and CDR2 FYNNEI. CDR3 size: 12 residues. The germline V and J ends were trimmed by 3 bases and 1 base, with 4 bases remaining between them. The CDR3 nucleotides read TGTGCCAGCAGTGACGTATCCTACGAGCAGTACGTC. Protein product: CASSDVSYEQYV.

This clone occurred a few times. The V and J genes are TRBV11-2 and TRBJ2-5; 8 bases are shared with TRBD2. Germline V gene lookup returns CDR1 SGHAT and CDR2 FQNNGV. V was clipped by 1 base and J by 5 bases; unmatched bases: 9. The CDR3 consists of 16 residues. CDR3 nucleotide sequence: TGTGCCAGCAGCTTAGTAGTGTTCGGGGGGGCGGAGACCCAGTACTTC. As protein: CASSLVVFGGAETQYF.

The chain couples TRBV15 to TRBJ2-1; TRBD2 might be the D (6 bases). Germline values: CDR1 LNHNV, CDR2 YYDKDF (reference sequence). The CDR3 loop spans 13 amino acids. Trimming removed 0 bases at V and 11 bases at J, with 11 bases between. CDR3 amino acids: CATSRDAGRKQFF. In DNA form, the CDR3 reads TGTGCCACCAGCAGAGACGCGGGGAGGAAGCAGTTCTTC.

This chain links TRBV6-1 with TRBJ1-6; 7 positions match TRBD1. CDR1 is MNHNS and CDR2 is SASEGT in the germline V gene. Unmatched junction bases numbered 2, after V lost 3 bases and J lost 3 bases. The CDR3 contains 15 residues. The CDR3 region has the DNA TGTGCCAGCAGTGACGGGACAGACTATAATTCACCCCTCCACTTT. It encodes CASSDGTDYNSPLHF.

The CDR3 DNA reads TGTGCCAGCTCACCACGGCCTAGCAGCACTGGATCCAATGAGCAGTTCTTC. Protein sequence: CASSPRPSSTGSNEQFF. This chain uses TRBV18 with TRBJ2-1; a weak D match, TRBD2 (5 bases). Germline loops: CDR1 KGHSH, CDR2 LQKENI. CDR3 size: 17 residues. Trimming pared 1 base from V and 6 bases from J, leaving 19 bases between.

This clone has just a few counts. V and J are TRBV7-9 and TRBJ2-7; TRBD1 is a possible D gene (6 bases). Trimming took 4 bases from V and 4 from J, leaving 26 bases between them. Looked up from germline, CDR1 is SEHNR and CDR2 is FQNEAQ (reference sequence). The CDR3 length is 18 residues. CDR3 residues: CASSSIPPGTPALYEQYF. The CDR3 DNA reads as TGTGCCAGCAGCTCGATCCCCCCCGGGACACCCGCATTATACGAGCAGTACTTC.

The chain combines TRBV6-5 with TRBJ2-7; the match to TRBD1 covers 11 bases. This CDR3 is 14 amino acids long. Looked up from germline, CDR1 is MNHEY and CDR2 is SVGAGI. The V and J ends lost 6 bases and 2 bases, in that order; junction bases with no gene match: 3. CDR3 nucleotides: TGTGCCAGCAGGGAGGACAGGGGGCCCTACGAGCAGTACTTC. Translated, it gives CASREDRGPYEQYF.

The genes are TRBV30 and TRBJ1-6; TRBD1 matches 7 bases. CDR3 length: 14 residues. The germline V gene encodes CDR1 GTSNPN and CDR2 SVGIG (reference sequence). After removal of 5 bases from V and 7 bases from J, the junction contained 8 bases not matched to a gene. The CDR3 region is CAWPNTGENSPLHF. The CDR3, as DNA: TGTGCCTGGCCAAACACAGGGGAGAATTCACCCCTCCACTTT.

The chain has TRBV5-4 and TRBJ2-2; maybe TRBD1 (6 bases). The germline V gene has CDR1 SGHNT and CDR2 YYREEE (reference sequence). This CDR3 has 15 amino acids. V lost 4 bases and J lost 1, with 11 bases in between. CDR3 bases: TGTGCCAGCAGCCCTCAGGGGAAGAACACCGGGGAGCTGTTTTTT. Protein product: CASSPQGKNTGELFF. The complete variable domain, with remaining parts taken from reference TRBV5-4 and TRBJ2-2, reads ETGVTQSPTHLIKTRGQQVTLRCSSQSGHNTVSWYQQALGQGPQFIFQYYREEENGRGNFPPRFSGLQFPNYSSELNVNALELDDSALYLCASSPQGKNTGELFFGEGSRLTVL.

This clone showed up just a few times. J is TRBJ2-2 and V is TRBV5-4, with 7 bases matching TRBD1. Germline assignment: CDR1 SGHNT and CDR2 YYREEE (reference sequence). Trimming removed 3 bases from V and 4 bases from J; junction bases left unmatched: 9. The CDR3 length is 16 residues. The CDR3: CASSSQQGIGTGELFF. CDR3 coding DNA: TGTGCCAGCAGCTCACAACAGGGGATAGGCACCGGGGAGCTGTTTTTT.

This chain links TRBV18 with TRBJ2-1; 9 bases are shared with TRBD1. With 2 bases clipped from V and 5 bases from J, the junction kept 7 bases outside the gene matches. The CDR3 is 16 amino acids. CDR1 is KGHSH, CDR2 LQKENI, per germline. The CDR3 loop is CASSPYLGQGHNEQFF. In DNA form, the CDR3 reads TGTGCCAGCTCACCATATTTGGGACAGGGACACAATGAGCAGTTCTTC.

This sequence joins TRBV4-1 and TRBJ1-1; 8 bases are a match to TRBD1. Per germline, CDR1 MGHRA and CDR2 YSYEKL. V shed 4 bases, J shed 4 bases, and the junction held 5 bases outside the gene matches. CDR3 length equals 14 residues. The CDR3 region is CASSLEDRATEAFF. CDR3 bases: TGCGCCAGCAGCCTAGAGGACAGGGCCACTGAAGCTTTCTTT.

The CDR3 DNA is TGTGCCAGCAGTTACTCGGGACAGGGGAGTCAGCCCCAGCATTTT. Amino acid sequence: CASSYSGQGSQPQHF. The V and J genes are TRBV6-2 or TRBV6-3 and TRBJ1-5, with TRBD1 matching 10 bases. V lost 0 bases to trimming and J lost 6 bases; unmatched junction nucleotides: 2. Germline-derived CDR1 and CDR2 are MNHEY and SVGEGT. CDR3 size: 15 residues.

V is TRBV7-9 and J is TRBJ2-3, with TRBD2 matching 8 bases. Germline values: CDR1 SEHNR, CDR2 FQNEAQ (reference sequence). Unmatched junction bases numbered 5, after V lost 4 bases and J lost 2 bases. The CDR3 extends over 15 amino acids. CDR3 nucleotides: TGTGCCAGCAGCTCCGGCGGGGGGACCACAGATACGCAGTATTTT. Its translation: CASSSGGGTTDTQYF.

This clone showed up just a few times. J is TRBJ1-2 and V is TRBV7-8, with a weak D call TRBD1 (5 bases). The germline V gene encodes CDR1 SGHVS and CDR2 FQNEAQ. This CDR3 has 14 amino acids. Trimming took off 7 bases at V and 8 bases at J, with 20 bases between the two ends. This CDR3 reads CASTPVRVGQGYTF. The CDR3 nucleotides read TGTGCCAGCACCCCCGTACGTGTGGGGCAAGGCTACACCTTC.

The gene calls are TRBV6-1 and TRBJ2-7, with D perhaps TRBD1 (6 bases). Germline V gene sequence: CDR1 MNHNS, CDR2 SASEGT. Trimming left V 3 bases short and J 4 bases short, with 13 bases between. This CDR3 has 14 residues. The CDR3 DNA is TGTGCCAGCAGTGACCGGGACACCCATTACGAGCAGTACTTC. As protein: CASSDRDTHYEQYF.

The rearrangement links TRBV7-2 to TRBJ1-2, with a tentative D call TRBD1 (6 bases). CDR3 length: 15 amino acids. Trimming shortened V by 2 bases and J by 8 bases, and 18 bases separated the two germline ends. CDR1 SGHTA and CDR2 FQGNSA come from the germline V gene. The CDR3 nucleotides read TGTGCCAGCAGCTTAAGTTGGGGGCGGAATGAGGGCTACACCTTC. This sequence encodes CASSLSWGRNEGYTF. Together with reference TRBV7-2 and TRBJ1-2, the CDR3 gives the full variable domain: GAGVSQSPSNKVTEKGKDVELRCDPISGHTALYWYRQSLGQGLEFLIYFQGNSAPDKSGLPSDRFSAERTGGSVSTLTIQRTQQEDSAVYLCASSLSWGRNEGYTFGSGTRLTVV.

This clone was detected once. The chain combines TRBV3-1 (or the pseudogene TRBV3-2) with TRBJ2-4; D gene uncertain. This CDR3 is built from 13 residues. Trimming removed 5 bases at V and 0 bases at J, with 5 bases between. Germline lookup yields CDR1 LGHDT and CDR2 YNNKEL (reference sequence). DNA for the CDR3: TGTGCCAGCAGCTATATAGCCAAAAACATTCAGTACTTC. Residues: CASSYIAKNIQYF.

The chain combines TRBV5-6 with TRBJ1-5; TRBD1 might be the D (6 bases). CDR1 is SGHDT, CDR2 YYEEEE, per germline. The CDR3 has 16 residues. Trimming cost V 3 bases and J 0 bases, with 13 bases left between them. The chain's CDR3 is CASSSRGVYSNQPQHF. CDR3 in DNA: TGTGCCAGCAGCTCCAGGGGAGTTTATAGCAATCAGCCCCAGCATTTT.

This clone came up once. The chain uses TRBV11-3 and TRBJ2-7, with 9 bases fitting TRBD2. Looked up from germline, CDR1 is SGHNT and CDR2 is YENEEA. V gave up 5 bases and J gave up 3 bases; unmatched junction bases: 8. The CDR3 extends over 15 amino acids. The CDR3 reads CASSASSGTFYEQYF. CDR3 bases: TGTGCCAGCAGCGCGTCTAGCGGGACCTTCTACGAGCAGTACTTC.